This T cell receptor (beta chain) came from a study of T cell repertoires in cytomegalovirus infection. Turning to the study itself: The authors relied on CMV epitopes, both recently identified HLA-C-restricted and well-studied HLA-B-restricted.

In germline, CDR1 is SGHVS, CDR2 FNYEAQ. The CDR3 consists of 13 residues. Trimming cost V 3 bases and J 12 bases, with 15 bases left between them. TCRdb independently ran MiXCR on the reads; one entry per CDR3 protein. The top ten hold roughly 93% of the sample, which has approximately 73,000 distinct CDR3 sequences, roughly 39% seen once. This clonotype was observed a few times. The antigen is not known. Sequenced here: CD8+ T cells from cultured PBMCs, sampled from culture after CMV antigen stimulation. This TCR derives from a human donor in good health (CMV status not recorded). Some clones in this sample may be carry-over from other donors' samples. This chain uses TRBV7-6 with TRBJ1-5, with D uncertain. The CDR3 DNA sequence: TGTGCCAGCAGCTTGGAAGGTTCGACTTTCCAGCATTTT. Residues: CASSLEGSTFQHF.